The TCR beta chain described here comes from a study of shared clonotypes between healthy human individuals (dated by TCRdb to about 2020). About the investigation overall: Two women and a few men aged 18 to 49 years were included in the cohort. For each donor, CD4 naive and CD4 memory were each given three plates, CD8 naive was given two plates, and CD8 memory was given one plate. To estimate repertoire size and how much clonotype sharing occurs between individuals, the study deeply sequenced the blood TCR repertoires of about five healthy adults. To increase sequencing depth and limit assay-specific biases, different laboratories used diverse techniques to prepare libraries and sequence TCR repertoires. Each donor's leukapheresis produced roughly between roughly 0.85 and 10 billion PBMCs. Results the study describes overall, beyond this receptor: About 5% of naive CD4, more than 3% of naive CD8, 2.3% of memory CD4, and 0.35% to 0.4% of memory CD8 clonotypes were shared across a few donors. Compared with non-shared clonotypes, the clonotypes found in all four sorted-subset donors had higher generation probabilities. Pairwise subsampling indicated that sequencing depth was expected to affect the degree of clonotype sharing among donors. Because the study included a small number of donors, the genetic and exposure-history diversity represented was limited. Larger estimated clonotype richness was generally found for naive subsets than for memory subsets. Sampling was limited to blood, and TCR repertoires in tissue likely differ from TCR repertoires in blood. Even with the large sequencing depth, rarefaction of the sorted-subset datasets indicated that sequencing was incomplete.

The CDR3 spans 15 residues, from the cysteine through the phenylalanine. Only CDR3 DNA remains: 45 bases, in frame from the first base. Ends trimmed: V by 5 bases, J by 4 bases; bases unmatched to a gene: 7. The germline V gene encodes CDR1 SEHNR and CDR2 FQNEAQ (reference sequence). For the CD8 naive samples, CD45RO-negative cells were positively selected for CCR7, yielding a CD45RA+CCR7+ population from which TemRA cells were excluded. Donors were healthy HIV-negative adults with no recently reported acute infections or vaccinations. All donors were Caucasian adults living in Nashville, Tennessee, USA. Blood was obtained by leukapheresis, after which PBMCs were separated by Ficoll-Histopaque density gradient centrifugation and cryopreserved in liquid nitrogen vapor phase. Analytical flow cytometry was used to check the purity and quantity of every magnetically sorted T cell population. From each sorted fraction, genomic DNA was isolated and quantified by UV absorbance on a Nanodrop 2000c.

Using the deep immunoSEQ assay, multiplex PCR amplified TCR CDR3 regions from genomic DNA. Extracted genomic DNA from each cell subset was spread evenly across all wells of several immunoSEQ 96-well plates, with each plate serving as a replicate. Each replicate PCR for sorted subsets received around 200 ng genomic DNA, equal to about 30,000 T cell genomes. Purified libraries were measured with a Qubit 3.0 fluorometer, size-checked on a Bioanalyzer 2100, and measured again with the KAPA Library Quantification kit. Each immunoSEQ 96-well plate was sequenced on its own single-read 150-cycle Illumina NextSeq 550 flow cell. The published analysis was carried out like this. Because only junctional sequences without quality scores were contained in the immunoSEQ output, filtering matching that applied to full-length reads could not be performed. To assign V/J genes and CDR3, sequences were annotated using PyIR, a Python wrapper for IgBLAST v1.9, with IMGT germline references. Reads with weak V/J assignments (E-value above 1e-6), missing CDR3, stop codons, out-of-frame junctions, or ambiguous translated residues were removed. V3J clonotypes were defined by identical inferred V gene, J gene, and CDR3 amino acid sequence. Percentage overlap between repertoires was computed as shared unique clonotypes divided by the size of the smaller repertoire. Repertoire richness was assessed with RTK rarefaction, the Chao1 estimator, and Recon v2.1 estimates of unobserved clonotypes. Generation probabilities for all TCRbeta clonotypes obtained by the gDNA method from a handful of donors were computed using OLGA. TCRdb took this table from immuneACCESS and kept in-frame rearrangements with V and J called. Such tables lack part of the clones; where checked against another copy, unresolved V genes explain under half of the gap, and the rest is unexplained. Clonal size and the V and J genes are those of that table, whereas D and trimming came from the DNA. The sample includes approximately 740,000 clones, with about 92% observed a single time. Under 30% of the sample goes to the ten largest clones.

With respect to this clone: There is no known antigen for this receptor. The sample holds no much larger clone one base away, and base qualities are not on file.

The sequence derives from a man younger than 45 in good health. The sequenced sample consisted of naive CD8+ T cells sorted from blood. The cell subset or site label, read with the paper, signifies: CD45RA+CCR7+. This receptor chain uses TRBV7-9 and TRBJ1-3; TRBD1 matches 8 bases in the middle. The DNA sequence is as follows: TGTGCCAGCAGCGGGCGGACAGGGCGGGGAAACACCATATATTTT. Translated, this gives CASSGRTGRGNTIYF.